The sequence of this T cell receptor (beta chain) was determined in a study of blood T cell repertoires in COVID-19. Across the whole study: Researchers got acute and convalescent COVID-19 samples from the United States, Italy and Spain. In each case, the material was cDNA or gDNA derived from T cells, B-cell-depleted T cells, or PBMCs.

V lost 4 bases, J lost 10 bases, and 29 bases lay in between. The CDR3 is 18 residues long. From germline, CDR1 is PRHDT and CDR2 FYEKMQ (reference sequence). Original processing notes: Reference gene primer amplification gave estimated nucleated cell counts. Sequencing was performed with immunoSEQ multiplex PCR; in TCRdb, only in-frame clones are kept and a portion is missing. D and trimming were read from the DNA, whereas the V and J calls and clone size are those reported in that table. The table has under 250,000 clones, roughly 80% seen once. The sample was peripheral blood. The clonotype was recovered from a woman aged 40 to 50 with active or convalescent COVID-19. This chain connects TRBV13 to TRBJ2-1, with D maybe TRBD2 (6 bases). The CDR3 here is CASSSTPGGGSTSIEQFF. Written as DNA, the CDR3 is TGTGCCAGCAGCTCCACCCCCGGCGGAGGGTCTACTAGCATCGAGCAGTTCTTC.